The entry below gives a single T cell receptor beta chain sequence along with its context. The antigen it recognizes is unknown. No quality values exist for individual bases; no much larger clone is one base distant. The sample originates from a study of T-cell reconstitution after alpha-beta-depleted transplantation in children listed by TCRdb under 2016. Background for the entire study: Using TCR repertoire profiling, the study quantitatively followed how T-cell immune reconstitution unfolded in children after TCRalphabeta/CD19-depleted allogeneic hematopoietic cell transplantation.

Looking up the germline V gene yields CDR1 LGHNA and CDR2 YNFKEQ. At the junction V is shortened by 0 bases and J by 5 bases, with 4 bases in between. Its CDR3 holds 12 amino acids, cysteine through phenylalanine. CDR3 DNA only is kept here, 36 bases in frame from base 1. Library prep was done by PCR. The reads were generated on an Illumina HiSeq 2500. TCR library preparation used molecular barcoding, with unique molecular identifiers applied to normalize quantification of the TCRbeta repertoire. The raw public data were reprocessed by TCRdb itself: fastp quality trimming at Q25, MiXCR clonotype calling, in-frame beta chains only. Each CDR3 protein gets just one entry, which takes the most common genes and DNA from the rows behind it. This sample gives a few hundred thousand distinct CDR3 sequences in total; 10% to 13% of them show up just once. Jointly, the top ten make up around 2.3% of the sample.

Rearrangement joined TRBV4-2 to TRBJ2-5; the D gene lacks a confident call. This TCR was sampled from a human donor who donated a stem cell graft to a child with acute lymphoblastic leukemia. The source was PBMCs from the stem cell graft donor, collected from the stem cell graft. The CDR3 loop reads CASSQEQETQYF. In nucleotides, the sequence is TGTGCCAGCAGCCAAGAACAGGAGACCCAGTACTTC.